This T cell receptor (beta chain) was recorded in a study of shared clonotypes between healthy human individuals. A deep-level run was used for the assay. DNA at about 210 ng, 25,000 to 35,000 T cell genomes, went into sorted-subset replicate PCRs. The assay was immunoSEQ multiplex PCR, and TCRdb's table has in-frame clones only and misses some. The sample has roughly 2.2 million clones, 85% to 95% seen once. Remarks on this clone: What it binds is not known.

CDR3 length equals 13 residues. Germline CDR1 SNHLY, CDR2 FYNNEI. Trimming cost V 6 bases and J 2 bases, with 10 bases left between them. General study points: With several donors compared, about 5% of naive CD4 clonotypes were shared.

This TCR was sampled from a young man in good health. Some clones in this sample may be carry-over from other donors' samples. Sequenced sample: naive CD4+ T cells from PBMCs. Subset of the sample: CD45RA+ positively selected. The V and J genes are TRBV2 and TRBJ1-2, with D maybe TRBD1 (6 bases). The CDR3 loop is CASRQGRNYGYTF. The CDR3 DNA is TGTGCCAGCAGACAGGGAAGAAACTATGGCTACACCTTC.